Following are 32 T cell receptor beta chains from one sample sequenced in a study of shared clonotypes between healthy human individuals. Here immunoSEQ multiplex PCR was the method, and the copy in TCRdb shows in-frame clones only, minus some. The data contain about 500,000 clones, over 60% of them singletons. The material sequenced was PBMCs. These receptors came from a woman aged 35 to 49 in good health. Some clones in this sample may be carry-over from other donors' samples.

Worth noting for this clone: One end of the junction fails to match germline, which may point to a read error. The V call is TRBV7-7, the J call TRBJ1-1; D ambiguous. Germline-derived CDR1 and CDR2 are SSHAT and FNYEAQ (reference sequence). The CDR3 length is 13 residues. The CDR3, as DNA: TGTGCTAGCAGCTCGACCGAGAACACTGAAGCTTTCTTT. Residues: CASSSTENTEAFF.

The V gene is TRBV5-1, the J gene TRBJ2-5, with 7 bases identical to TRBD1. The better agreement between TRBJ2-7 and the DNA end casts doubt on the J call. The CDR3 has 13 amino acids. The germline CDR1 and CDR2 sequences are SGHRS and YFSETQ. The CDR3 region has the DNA TGCGCCAGCAGCCAAATGACAGGGTCCGAGCAGTACTTC. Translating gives CASSQMTGSEQYF.

CDR3 loop: CAWRPKGNQPQHF. The CDR3 bases are TGTGCCTGGAGGCCGAAAGGCAATCAGCCCCAGCATTTT. The chain couples TRBV30 to TRBJ1-5; D not certain. Trimming shortened V by 3 bases and J by 2 bases, and 8 bases separated the two germline ends. CDR1 is GTSNPN, CDR2 SVGIG, per germline (reference sequence). There are 13 residues in the CDR3.

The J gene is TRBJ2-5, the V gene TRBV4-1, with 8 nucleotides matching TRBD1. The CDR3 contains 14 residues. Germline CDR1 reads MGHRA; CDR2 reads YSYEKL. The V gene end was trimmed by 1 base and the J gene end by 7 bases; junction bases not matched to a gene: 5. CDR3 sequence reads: CASSQGYRGVTQYF. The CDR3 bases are TGCGCCAGCAGCCAAGGGTACAGGGGGGTGACCCAGTACTTC.

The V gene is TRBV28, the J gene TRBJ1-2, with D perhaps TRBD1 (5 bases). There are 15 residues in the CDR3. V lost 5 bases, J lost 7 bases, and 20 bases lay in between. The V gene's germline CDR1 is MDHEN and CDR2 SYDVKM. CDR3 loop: CASSDSQGATRGYTF. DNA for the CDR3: TGTGCCAGCAGTGACAGCCAAGGGGCTACTCGTGGCTACACCTTC.

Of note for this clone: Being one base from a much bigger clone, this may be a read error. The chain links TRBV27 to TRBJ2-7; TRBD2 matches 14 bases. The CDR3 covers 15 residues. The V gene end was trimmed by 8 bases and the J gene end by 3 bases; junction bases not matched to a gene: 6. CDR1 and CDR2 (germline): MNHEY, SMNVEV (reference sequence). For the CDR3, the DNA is TGTGCCAGCGGCCCCGGACTAGCGGGAGGCTACGAGCAGTACTTC. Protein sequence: CASGPGLAGGYEQYF.

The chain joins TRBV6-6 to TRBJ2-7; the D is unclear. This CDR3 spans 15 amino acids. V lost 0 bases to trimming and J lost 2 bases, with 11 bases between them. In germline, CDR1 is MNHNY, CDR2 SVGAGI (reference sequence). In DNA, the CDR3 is TGTGCCAGCAGTTACTCGTCAGCAGATACCTACGAGCAGTACTTC. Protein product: CASSYSSADTYEQYF.

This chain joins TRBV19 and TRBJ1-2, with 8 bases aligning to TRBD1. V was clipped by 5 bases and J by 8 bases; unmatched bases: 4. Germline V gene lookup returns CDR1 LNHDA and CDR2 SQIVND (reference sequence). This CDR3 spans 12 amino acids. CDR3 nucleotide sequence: TGTGCCAGTAGTGGGACAGGCTGGGGCTACACCTTC. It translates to CASSGTGWGYTF. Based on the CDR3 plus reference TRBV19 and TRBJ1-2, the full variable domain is DGGITQSPKYLFRKEGQNVTLSCEQNLNHDAMYWYRQDPGQGLRLIYYSQIVNDFQKGDIAEGYSVSREKKESFPLTVTSAQKNPTAFYLCASSGTGWGYTFGSGTRLTVV.

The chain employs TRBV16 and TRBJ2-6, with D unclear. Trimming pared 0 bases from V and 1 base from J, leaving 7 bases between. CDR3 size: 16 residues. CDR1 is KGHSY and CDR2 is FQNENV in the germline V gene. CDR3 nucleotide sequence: TGTGCCAGCAGCCAATCGTTGGGATCTGGGGCCAACGTCCTGACTTTC. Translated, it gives CASSQSLGSGANVLTF.

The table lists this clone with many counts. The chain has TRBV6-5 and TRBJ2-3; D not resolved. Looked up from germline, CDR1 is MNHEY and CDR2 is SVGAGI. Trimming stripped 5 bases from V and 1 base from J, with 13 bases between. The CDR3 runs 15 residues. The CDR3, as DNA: TGTGCCAGCAGTGTACAGCCGACCGGCACAGATACGCAGTATTTT. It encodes CASSVQPTGTDTQYF.

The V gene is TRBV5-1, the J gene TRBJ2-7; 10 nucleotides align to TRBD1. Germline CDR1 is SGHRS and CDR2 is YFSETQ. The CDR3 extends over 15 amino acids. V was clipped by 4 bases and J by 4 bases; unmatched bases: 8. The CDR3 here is CASSPRQGAMYEQYF. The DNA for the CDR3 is TGCGCCAGCAGCCCTAGACAGGGGGCTATGTACGAGCAGTACTTC.

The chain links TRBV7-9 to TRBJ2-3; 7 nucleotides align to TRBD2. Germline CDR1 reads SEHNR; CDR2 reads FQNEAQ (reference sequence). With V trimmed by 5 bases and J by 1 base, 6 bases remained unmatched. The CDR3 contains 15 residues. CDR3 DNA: TGTGCCAGCAGCCCCGGGGGGTATCGCACAGATACGCAGTATTTT. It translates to CASSPGGYRTDTQYF.

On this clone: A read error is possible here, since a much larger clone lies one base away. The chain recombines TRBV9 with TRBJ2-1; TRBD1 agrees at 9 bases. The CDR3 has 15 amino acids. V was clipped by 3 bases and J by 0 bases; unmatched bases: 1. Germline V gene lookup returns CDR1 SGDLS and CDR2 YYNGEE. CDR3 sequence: CASSATGGSYNEQFF. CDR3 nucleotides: TGTGCCAGCAGCGCGACAGGGGGCTCCTACAATGAGCAGTTCTTC.

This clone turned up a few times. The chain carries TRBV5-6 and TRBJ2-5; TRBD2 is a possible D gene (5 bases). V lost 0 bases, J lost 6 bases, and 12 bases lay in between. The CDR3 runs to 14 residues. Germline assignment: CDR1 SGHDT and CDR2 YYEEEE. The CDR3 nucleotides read TGTGCCAGCAGCTTGGCCACCCGGGGTCAGACCCAGTACTTC. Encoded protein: CASSLATRGQTQYF.

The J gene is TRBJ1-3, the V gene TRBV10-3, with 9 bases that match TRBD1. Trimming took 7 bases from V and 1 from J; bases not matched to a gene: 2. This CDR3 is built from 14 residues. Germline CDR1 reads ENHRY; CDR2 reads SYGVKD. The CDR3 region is CAIKGQGSGNTIYF. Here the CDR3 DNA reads TGTGCCATCAAGGGACAGGGTTCTGGAAACACCATATATTTT.

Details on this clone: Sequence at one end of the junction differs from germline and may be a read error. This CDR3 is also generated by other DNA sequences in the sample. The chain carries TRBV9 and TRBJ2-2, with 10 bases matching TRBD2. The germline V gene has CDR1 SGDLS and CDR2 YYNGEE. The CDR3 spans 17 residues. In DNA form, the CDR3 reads TGTGCCAGCAGCAAAAGAACTAGCGGGACGTTCCCCGGAGAGCTGTTTTTT. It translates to CASSKRTSGTFPGELFF.

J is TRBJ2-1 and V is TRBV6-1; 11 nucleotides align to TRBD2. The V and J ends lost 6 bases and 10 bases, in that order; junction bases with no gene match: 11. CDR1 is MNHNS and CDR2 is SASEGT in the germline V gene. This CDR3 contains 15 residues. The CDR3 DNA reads TGTGCCAGCAGCTCGAAGGCTAGCGGGGGGAGAGAGCAGTTCTTC. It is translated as CASSSKASGGREQFF.

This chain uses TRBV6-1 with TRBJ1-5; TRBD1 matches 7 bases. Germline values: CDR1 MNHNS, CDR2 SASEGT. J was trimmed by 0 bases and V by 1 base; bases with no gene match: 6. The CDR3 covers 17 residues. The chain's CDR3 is CASSEGTGAYSNQPQHF. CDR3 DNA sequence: TGTGCCAGCAGTGAAGGCACAGGGGCGTATAGCAATCAGCCCCAGCATTTT.

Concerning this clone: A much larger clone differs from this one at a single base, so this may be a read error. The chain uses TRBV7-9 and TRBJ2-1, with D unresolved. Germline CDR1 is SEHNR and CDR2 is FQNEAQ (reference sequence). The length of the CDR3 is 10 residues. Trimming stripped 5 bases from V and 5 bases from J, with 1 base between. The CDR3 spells CASSNNEQFF. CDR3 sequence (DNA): TGTGCCAGCAGCAACAATGAGCAGTTCTTC.

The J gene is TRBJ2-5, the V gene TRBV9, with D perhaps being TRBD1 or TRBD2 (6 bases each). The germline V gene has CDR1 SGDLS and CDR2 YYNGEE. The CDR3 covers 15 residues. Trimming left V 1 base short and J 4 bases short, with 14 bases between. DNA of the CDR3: TGTGCCAGCAGCGTATTAGGGGGGCCGGGAGAGACCCAGTACTTC. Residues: CASSVLGGPGETQYF.

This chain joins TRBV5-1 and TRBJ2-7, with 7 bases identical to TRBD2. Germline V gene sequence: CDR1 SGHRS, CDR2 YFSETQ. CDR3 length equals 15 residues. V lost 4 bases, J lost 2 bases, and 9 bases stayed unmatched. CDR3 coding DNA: TGCGCCAGCAGCCCACGGGGGAGGGGTACCTACGAGCAGTACTTC. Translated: CASSPRGRGTYEQYF. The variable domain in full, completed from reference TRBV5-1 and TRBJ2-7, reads KAGVTQTPRYLIKTRGQQVTLSCSPISGHRSVSWYQQTPGQGLQFLFEYFSETQRNKGNFPGRFSGRQFSNSRSEMNVSTLELGDSALYLCASSPRGRGTYEQYFGPGTRLTVT.

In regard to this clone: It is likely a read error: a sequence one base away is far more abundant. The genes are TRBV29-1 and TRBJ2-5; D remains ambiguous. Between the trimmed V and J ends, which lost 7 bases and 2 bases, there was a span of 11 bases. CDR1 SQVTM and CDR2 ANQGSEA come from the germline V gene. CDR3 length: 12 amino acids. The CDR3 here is CSAGEQQETQYF. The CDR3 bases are TGCAGCGCCGGTGAACAGCAAGAGACCCAGTACTTC. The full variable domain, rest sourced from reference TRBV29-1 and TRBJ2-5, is SAVISQKPSRDICQRGTSLTIQCQVDSQVTMMFWYRQQPGQSLTLIATANQGSEATYESGFVIDKFPISRPNLTFSTLTVSNMSPEDSSIYLCSAGEQQETQYFGPGTRLLVL.

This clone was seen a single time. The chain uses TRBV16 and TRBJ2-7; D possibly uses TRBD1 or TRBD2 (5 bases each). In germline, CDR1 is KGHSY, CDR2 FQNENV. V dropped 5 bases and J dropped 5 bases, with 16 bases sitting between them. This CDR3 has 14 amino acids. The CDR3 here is CASSSRDRRDEQYF. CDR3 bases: TGTGCCAGCAGCAGCCGGGACCGCCGGGACGAGCAGTACTTC.

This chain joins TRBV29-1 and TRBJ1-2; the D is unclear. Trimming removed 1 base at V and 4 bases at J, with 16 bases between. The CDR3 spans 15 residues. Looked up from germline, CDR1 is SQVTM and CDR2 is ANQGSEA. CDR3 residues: CSVEGYRTKGYGYTF. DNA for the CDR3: TGCAGCGTTGAAGGGTATCGGACCAAGGGCTATGGCTACACCTTC.

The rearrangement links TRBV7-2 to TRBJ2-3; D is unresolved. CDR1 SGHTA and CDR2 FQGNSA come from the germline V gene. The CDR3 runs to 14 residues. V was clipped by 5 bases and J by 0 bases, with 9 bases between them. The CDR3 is CASSQLTSTDTQYF. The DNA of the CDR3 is TGTGCCAGCAGCCAGTTGACTAGCACAGATACGCAGTATTTT. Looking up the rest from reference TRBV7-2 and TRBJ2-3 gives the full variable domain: GAGVSQSPSNKVTEKGKDVELRCDPISGHTALYWYRQSLGQGLEFLIYFQGNSAPDKSGLPSDRFSAERTGGSVSTLTIQRTQQEDSAVYLCASSQLTSTDTQYFGPGTRLTVL.

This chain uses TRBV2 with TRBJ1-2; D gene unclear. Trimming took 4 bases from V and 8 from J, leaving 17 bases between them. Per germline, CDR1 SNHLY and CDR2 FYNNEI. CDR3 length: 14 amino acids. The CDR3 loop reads CASSGVGSARGYTF. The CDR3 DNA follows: TGTGCCAGCAGTGGGGTGGGTTCGGCTCGCGGCTACACCTTC.

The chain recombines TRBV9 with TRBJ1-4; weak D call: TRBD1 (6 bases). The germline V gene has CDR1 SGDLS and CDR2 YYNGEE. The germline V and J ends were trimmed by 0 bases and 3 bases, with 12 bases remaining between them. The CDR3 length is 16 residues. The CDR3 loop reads CASSVGGGAANEKLFF. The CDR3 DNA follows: TGTGCCAGCAGCGTAGGCGGGGGCGCGGCTAATGAAAAACTGTTTTTT.

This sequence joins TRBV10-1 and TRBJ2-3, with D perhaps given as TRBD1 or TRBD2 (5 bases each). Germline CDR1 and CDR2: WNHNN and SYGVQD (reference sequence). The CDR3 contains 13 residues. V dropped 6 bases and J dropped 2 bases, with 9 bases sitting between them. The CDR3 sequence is CASSRDLTDTQYF. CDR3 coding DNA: TGCGCCAGCAGCCGGGACCTCACAGATACGCAGTATTTT.

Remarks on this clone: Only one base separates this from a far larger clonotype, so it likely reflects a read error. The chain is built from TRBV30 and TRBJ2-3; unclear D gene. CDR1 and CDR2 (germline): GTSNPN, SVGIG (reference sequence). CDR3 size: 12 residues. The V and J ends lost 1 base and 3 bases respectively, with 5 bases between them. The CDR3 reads CAWSAPTDTQYF. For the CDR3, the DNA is TGTGCCTGGAGTGCCCCGACAGATACGCAGTATTTT.

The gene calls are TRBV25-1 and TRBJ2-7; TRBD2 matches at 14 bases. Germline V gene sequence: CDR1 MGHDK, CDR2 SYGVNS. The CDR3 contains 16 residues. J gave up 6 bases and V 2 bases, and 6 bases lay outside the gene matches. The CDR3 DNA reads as TGTGCCAGCAGTGAACCAGGACTAGCGGGAGGCATCGAGCAGTACTTC. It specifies CASSEPGLAGGIEQYF.

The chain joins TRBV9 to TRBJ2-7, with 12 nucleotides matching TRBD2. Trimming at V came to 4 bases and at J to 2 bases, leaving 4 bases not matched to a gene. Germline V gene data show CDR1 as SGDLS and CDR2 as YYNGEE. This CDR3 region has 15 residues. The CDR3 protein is CASSPSSGRAYEQYF. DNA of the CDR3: TGTGCCAGCAGCCCTTCTAGCGGGAGGGCCTACGAGCAGTACTTC.

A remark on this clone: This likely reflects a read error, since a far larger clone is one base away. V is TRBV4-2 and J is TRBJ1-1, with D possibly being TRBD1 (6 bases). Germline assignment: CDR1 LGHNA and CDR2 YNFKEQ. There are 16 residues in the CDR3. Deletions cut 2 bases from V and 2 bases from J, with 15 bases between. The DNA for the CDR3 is TGTGCCAGCAGCCAATGGGACACTCACACCAACACTGAAGCTTTCTTT. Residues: CASSQWDTHTNTEAFF.